These T cell receptor beta chains were read from a single sample in a study of T cell repertoires in cytomegalovirus infection. These receptors are not linked to any known antigen. TCRdb reprocessed the reads with MiXCR, giving one entry per CDR3 protein. The table records approximately 300,000 distinct CDR3 sequences, around 25% of them present only once. The starting material was cultured PBMCs, obtained from culture after CMV antigen stimulation. These receptors were taken from a human donor in good health (CMV status not recorded). Some clones in this sample may be carry-over from other donors' samples. Each CDR3 is given with its conserved first and last residue. Fields, in order: D gene, V gene, clone size, J gene, CDR3 protein, CDR3 DNA. A D gene is named only where the DNA matches it firmly. A row's size may be missing; if present it is once, few, many or a size class.

d_gene: .
v_gene: TRBV2
abundance: .
j_gene: TRBJ2-7
CDR3aa: CASSGQGLSEQYF
CDR3nt: TGTGCCAGCAGTGGCCAGGGATTGAGCGAGCAGTACTTC

d_gene: TRBD2
v_gene: TRBV4-3
abundance: .
j_gene: TRBJ2-1
CDR3aa: CASSQDLAGISSYNEQFF
CDR3nt: TGCGCCAGCAGCCAAGATCTAGCGGGTATTAGCTCCTACAATGAGCAGTTCTTC

d_gene: .
v_gene: TRBV19
abundance: .
j_gene: TRBJ1-2
CDR3aa: CASSVSPGTDGYTF
CDR3nt: TGTGCCAGTAGTGTCTCCCCCGGGACGGATGGCTACACCTTC

d_gene: .
v_gene: TRBV27
abundance: .
j_gene: TRBJ2-7
CDR3aa: CASSFGSEQYF
CDR3nt: TGTGCCAGCAGTTTTGGGTCGGAGCAGTACTTC

d_gene: .
v_gene: TRBV19
abundance: .
j_gene: TRBJ2-2
CDR3aa: CASKQYTGELFF
CDR3nt: TGTGCCAGCAAACAGTACACCGGGGAGCTGTTTTTT

d_gene: TRBD1
v_gene: TRBV6-5
abundance: .
j_gene: TRBJ2-1
CDR3aa: CASRPWTGSYNEQFF
CDR3nt: TGTGCCAGCAGGCCTTGGACAGGCTCCTACAATGAGCAGTTCTTC

d_gene: .
v_gene: TRBV5-1
abundance: few
j_gene: TRBJ2-5
CDR3aa: CASRERQETQYF
CDR3nt: TGCGCCAGCAGGGAGCGACAAGAGACCCAGTACTTC

d_gene: .
v_gene: TRBV3-1
abundance: .
j_gene: TRBJ2-3
CDR3aa: CASSQDPLSTDTQYF
CDR3nt: TGTGCCAGCAGCCAAGATCCACTCTCCACAGATACGCAGTATTTT

d_gene: .
v_gene: TRBV19
abundance: few
j_gene: TRBJ1-2
CDR3aa: CASSIATGPLYGYTF
CDR3nt: TGTGCCAGTAGTATAGCGACAGGACCTCTTTATGGCTACACCTTC

d_gene: TRBD1
v_gene: TRBV6-1
abundance: few
j_gene: TRBJ1-5
CDR3aa: CASRTTGANQPQHF
CDR3nt: TGTGCCAGCAGAACGACAGGGGCAAATCAGCCCCAGCATTTT

d_gene: .
v_gene: TRBV7-2
abundance: .
j_gene: TRBJ2-5
CDR3aa: CASSLRREQETQYF
CDR3nt: TGTGCCAGCAGCTTACGACGGGAGCAAGAGACCCAGTACTTC

d_gene: .
v_gene: TRBV12-3/TRBV12-4
abundance: many
j_gene: TRBJ1-1
CDR3aa: CASTPGTVNTEAFF
CDR3nt: TGTGCCAGCACCCCAGGGACGGTGAACACTGAAGCTTTCTTT

d_gene: .
v_gene: TRBV3-1
abundance: .
j_gene: TRBJ2-5
CDR3aa: CASSQDQATGGTQYF
CDR3nt: TGTGCCAGCAGCCAAGATCAGGCAACAGGAGGGACCCAGTACTTC

d_gene: .
v_gene: TRBV7-9
abundance: few
j_gene: TRBJ2-1
CDR3aa: CASSLAALEGFF
CDR3nt: TGTGCCAGCAGCTTAGCGGCCCTTGAAGGGTTCTTC